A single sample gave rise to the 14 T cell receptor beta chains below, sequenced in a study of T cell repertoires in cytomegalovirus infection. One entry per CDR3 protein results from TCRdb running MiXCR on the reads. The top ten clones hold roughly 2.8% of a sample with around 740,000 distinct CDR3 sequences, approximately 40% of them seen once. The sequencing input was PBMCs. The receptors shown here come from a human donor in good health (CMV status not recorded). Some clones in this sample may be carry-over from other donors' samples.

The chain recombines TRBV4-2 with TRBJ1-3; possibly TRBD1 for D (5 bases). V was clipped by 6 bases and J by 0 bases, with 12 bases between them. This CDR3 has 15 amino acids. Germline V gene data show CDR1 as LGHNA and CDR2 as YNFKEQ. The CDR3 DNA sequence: TGTGCCAGCAGAGATAACAGGATCTCTGGAAACACCATATATTTT. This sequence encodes CASRDNRISGNTIYF.

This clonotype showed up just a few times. The CDR3 loop is CASSRRTGHPLDTDTQYF. Here the CDR3 DNA reads TGCGCCAGCAGCCGTCGTACGGGACACCCTTTGGACACAGATACGCAGTATTTT. The chain recombines TRBV5-1 with TRBJ2-3; D may be TRBD1 (6 bases). CDR3 length: 18 residues. V was trimmed by 4 bases and J by 2 bases, leaving 23 bases between them. CDR1 and CDR2 (germline): SGHRS, YFSETQ.

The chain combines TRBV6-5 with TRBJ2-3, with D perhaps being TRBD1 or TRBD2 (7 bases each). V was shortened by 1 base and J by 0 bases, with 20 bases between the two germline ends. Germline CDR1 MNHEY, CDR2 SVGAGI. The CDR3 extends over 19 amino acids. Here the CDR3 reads CASSYWGGGRGQSTDTQYF. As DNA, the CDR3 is TGTGCCAGCAGTTACTGGGGGGGTGGGAGGGGGCAAAGCACAGATACGCAGTATTTT.

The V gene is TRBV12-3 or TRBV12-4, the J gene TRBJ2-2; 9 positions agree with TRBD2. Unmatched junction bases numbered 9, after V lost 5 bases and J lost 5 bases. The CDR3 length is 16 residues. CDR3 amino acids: CASSNSGRATTGELFF. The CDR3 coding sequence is TGTGCCAGCAGTAATAGCGGGAGAGCGACGACCGGGGAGCTGTTTTTT.

The CDR3 sequence: CASTPAGQGGNYGYTF. Written as DNA, the CDR3 is TGTGCCAGCACCCCCGCGGGGCAGGGAGGGAACTATGGCTACACCTTC. The chain combines TRBV28 with TRBJ1-2; possible D gene TRBD1, 5 bases. There are 16 residues in the CDR3. Germline V gene data show CDR1 as MDHEN and CDR2 as SYDVKM. V gave up 7 bases and J gave up 2 bases, with 20 bases separating them.

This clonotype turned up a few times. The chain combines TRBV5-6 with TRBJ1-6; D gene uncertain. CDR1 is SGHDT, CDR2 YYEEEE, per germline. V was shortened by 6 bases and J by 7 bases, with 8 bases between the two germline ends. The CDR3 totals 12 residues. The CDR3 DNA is TGTGCCAGCACCCTAGGGAATTCACCCCTCCACTTT. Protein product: CASTLGNSPLHF. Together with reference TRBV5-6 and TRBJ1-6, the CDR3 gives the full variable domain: DAGVTQSPTHLIKTRGQQVTLRCSPKSGHDTVSWYQQALGQGPQFIFQYYEEEERQRGNFPDRFSGHQFPNYSSELNVNALLLGDSALYLCASTLGNSPLHFGNGTRLTVT.

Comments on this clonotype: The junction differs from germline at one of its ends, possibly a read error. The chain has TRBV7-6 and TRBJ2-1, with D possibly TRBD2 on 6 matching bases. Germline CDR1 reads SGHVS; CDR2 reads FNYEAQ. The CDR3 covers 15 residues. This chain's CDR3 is CASSLGGMGIHEQFF. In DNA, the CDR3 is TGTGCTAGCAGCTTAGGCGGGATGGGTATCCATGAGCAGTTCTTC. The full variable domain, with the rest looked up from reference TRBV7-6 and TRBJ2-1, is GAGVSQSPRYKVTKRGQDVALRCDPISGHVSLYWYRQALGQGPEFLTYFNYEAQQDKSGLPNDRFSAERPEGSISTLTIQRTEQRDSAMYRCASSLGGMGIHEQFFGPGTRLTVL.

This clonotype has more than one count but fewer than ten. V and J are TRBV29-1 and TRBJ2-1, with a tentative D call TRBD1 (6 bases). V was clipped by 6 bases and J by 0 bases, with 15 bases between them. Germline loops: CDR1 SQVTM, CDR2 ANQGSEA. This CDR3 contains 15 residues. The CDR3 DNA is TGCAGCGTCCTAACAGGGAGAGGCTCCTACAATGAGCAGTTCTTC. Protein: CSVLTGRGSYNEQFF.

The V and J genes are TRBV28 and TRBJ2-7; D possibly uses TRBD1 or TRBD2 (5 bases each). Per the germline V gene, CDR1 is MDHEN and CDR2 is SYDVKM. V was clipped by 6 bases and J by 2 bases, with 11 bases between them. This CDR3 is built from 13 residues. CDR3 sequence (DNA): TGTGCCAGCAGAACGCCGGGACCCTACGAGCAGTACTTC. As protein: CASRTPGPYEQYF.

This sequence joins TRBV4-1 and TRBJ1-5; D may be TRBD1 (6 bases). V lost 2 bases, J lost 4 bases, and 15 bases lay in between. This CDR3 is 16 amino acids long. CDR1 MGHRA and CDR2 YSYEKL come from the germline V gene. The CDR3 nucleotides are TGCGCCAGCAGCCAATTTGAGACGGACAGAAATCAGCCCCAGCATTTT. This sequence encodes CASSQFETDRNQPQHF.

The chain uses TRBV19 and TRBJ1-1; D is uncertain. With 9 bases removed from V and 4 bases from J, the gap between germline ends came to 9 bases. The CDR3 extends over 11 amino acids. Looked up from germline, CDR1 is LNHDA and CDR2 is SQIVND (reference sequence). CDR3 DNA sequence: TGTGCCAGCCGGATGGTCACTGAAGCTTTCTTT. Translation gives CASRMVTEAFF.

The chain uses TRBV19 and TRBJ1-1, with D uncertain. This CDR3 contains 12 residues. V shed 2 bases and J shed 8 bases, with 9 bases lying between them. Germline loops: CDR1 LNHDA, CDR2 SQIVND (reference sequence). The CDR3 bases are TGTGCCAGTAGTATAATACAGAGCGAAGCTTTCTTT. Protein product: CASSIIQSEAFF.

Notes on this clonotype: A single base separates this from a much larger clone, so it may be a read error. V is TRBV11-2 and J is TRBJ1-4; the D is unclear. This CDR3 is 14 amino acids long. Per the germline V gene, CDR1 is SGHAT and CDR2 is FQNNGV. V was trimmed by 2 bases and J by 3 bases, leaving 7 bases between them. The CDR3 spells CASSLRAANEKLFF. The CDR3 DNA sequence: TGTGCCAGCAGCTTAAGGGCGGCTAATGAAAAACTGTTTTTT.

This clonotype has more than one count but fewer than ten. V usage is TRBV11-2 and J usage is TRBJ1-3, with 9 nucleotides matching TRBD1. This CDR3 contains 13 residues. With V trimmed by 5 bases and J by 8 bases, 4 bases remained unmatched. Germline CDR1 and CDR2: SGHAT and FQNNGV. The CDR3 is CASSRDRGYTIYF. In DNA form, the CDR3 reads TGTGCCAGCAGCAGAGACAGGGGGTACACCATATATTTT.